One sample yielded the 28 T cell receptor beta chains listed below, sequenced in a study of T cell responses to AZD1222 COVID-19 vaccine. Using immunoSEQ multiplex PCR, the repertoire was profiled, and TCRdb retains in-frame clones only, with some absent. Found here are 150,000 or so clones, over 85% of them singletons; the top ten hold 2.6%. Sample: peripheral blood, taken on day 0 of AZD1222 vaccination. The receptors here all came from an adult in good health.

The chain joins TRBV5-4 to TRBJ2-1; 7 nucleotides line up with TRBD2. The germline V gene has CDR1 SGHNT and CDR2 YYREEE (reference sequence). The CDR3 spans 17 residues. V dropped 6 bases and J dropped 0; count of bases not matched to a gene: 12. This chain's CDR3 is CASTELASGSSYNEQFF. The CDR3 DNA reads TGTGCCAGCACCGAGTTAGCTAGCGGAAGCTCCTACAATGAGCAGTTCTTC.

This clone was detected once. The chain joins TRBV2 to TRBJ2-5, with 13 bases identical to TRBD2. V trimming: 2 bases; J trimming: 2 bases; junction bases outside the gene matches: 5. Germline loops: CDR1 SNHLY, CDR2 FYNNEI. The CDR3 loop spans 17 amino acids. CDR3: CASSEYRGLAGQETQYF. CDR3 coding DNA: TGTGCCAGCAGTGAATACAGGGGACTAGCGGGACAAGAGACCCAGTACTTC. The variable domain in full, completed from reference TRBV2 and TRBJ2-5, reads EPEVTQTPSHQVTQMGQEVILRCVPISNHLYFYWYRQILGQKVEFLVSFYNNEISEKSEIFDDQFSVERPDGSNFTLKIRSTKLEDSAMYFCASSEYRGLAGQETQYFGPGTRLLVL.

The chain combines TRBV7-9 with TRBJ2-2, with D uncertain. V lost 5 bases and J lost 6, with 4 bases in between. Germline lookup yields CDR1 SEHNR and CDR2 FQNEAQ (reference sequence). The CDR3 consists of 11 residues. The CDR3 DNA is TGTGCCAGCAGCCTGCCCGGGGAGCTGTTTTTT. Its translation: CASSLPGELFF.

The chain employs TRBV4-2 and TRBJ1-3; 8 bases are a match to TRBD1. With V trimmed by 3 bases and J by 3 bases, 7 bases remained unmatched. Germline CDR1 is LGHNA and CDR2 is YNFKEQ. This CDR3 region has 16 residues. The CDR3 nucleotides are TGTGCCAGCAGCCAGGTCCAGGGGGCGATTGGAAACACCATATATTTT. It encodes CASSQVQGAIGNTIYF.

V usage is TRBV2 and J usage is TRBJ2-6; TRBD1 is a possible D gene (6 bases). Trimming took 5 bases from V and 2 from J, leaving 10 bases between them. The CDR3 is made up of 15 amino acids. From germline, CDR1 is SNHLY and CDR2 FYNNEI. CDR3 loop: CASSTGNPGANVLTF. As DNA, the CDR3 is TGTGCCAGCAGTACAGGGAACCCTGGGGCCAACGTCCTGACTTTC.

V is TRBV5-1 and J is TRBJ2-1; D might be TRBD2 (5 bases). Germline V CDR1 and CDR2: SGHRS, YFSETQ. The V gene lost 3 bases and the J gene lost 0 bases, with 10 bases spanning the gap. The CDR3 totals 15 residues. CDR3 in amino acids: CASSWAGSSYNEQFF. The CDR3 region has the DNA TGCGCCAGCAGCTGGGCGGGCAGCTCCTACAATGAGCAGTTCTTC.

The chain couples TRBV9 to TRBJ1-2; weak D call: TRBD1 (5 bases). Looked up from germline, CDR1 is SGDLS and CDR2 is YYNGEE. This CDR3 comprises 17 residues. Trimming cost V 0 bases and J 4 bases, with 19 bases left between them. The CDR3 loop is CASSVGREEILPYGYTF. DNA of the CDR3: TGTGCCAGCAGCGTAGGCAGGGAGGAGATACTCCCCTATGGCTACACCTTC.

The chain combines TRBV5-1 with TRBJ1-2; D call uncertain. Germline-derived CDR1 and CDR2 are SGHRS and YFSETQ. With 4 bases removed from V and 5 bases from J, the gap between germline ends came to 12 bases. CDR3 length: 13 amino acids. CDR3 nucleotide sequence: TGCGCCAGCAGCCCGGACGCAGTGTATGGCTACACCTTC. Its translation is CASSPDAVYGYTF.

This chain uses TRBV29-1 with TRBJ2-1; no reliable D call. Deletions cut 5 bases from V and 0 bases from J, with 8 bases between. Per the germline V gene, CDR1 is SQVTM and CDR2 is ANQGSEA. The CDR3 consists of 13 residues. This CDR3 reads CSVPPSSYNEQFF. Here the CDR3 DNA reads TGCAGCGTTCCACCGAGCTCCTACAATGAGCAGTTCTTC.

V usage is TRBV27 and J usage is TRBJ2-1; 12 positions match TRBD1. The germline gives CDR1 MNHEY, CDR2 SMNVEV (reference sequence). Germline trimming cut 6 bases from V and 9 bases from J; bases unmatched to any gene: 12. There are 16 residues in the CDR3. CDR3 bases: TGTGCCAGCAGCTTCCGGATGGGACAGGGGGCAGGTGAGCAGTTCTTC. Translating gives CASSFRMGQGAGEQFF.

V and J are TRBV6-5 and TRBJ1-3; D remains ambiguous. V lost 6 bases and J lost 0, with 9 bases in between. The CDR3 contains 14 residues. Germline V gives CDR1 MNHEY, CDR2 SVGAGI. CDR3 nucleotides: TGTGCCAGCAGCGGTCGGGTCTCTGGAAACACCATATATTTT. Its protein is CASSGRVSGNTIYF.

CDR3 nucleotides: TGCGCCAGCAGCCAAGAGGTGGTCAGCTCTAATTCACCCCTCCACTTT. As protein: CASSQEVVSSNSPLHF. The genes are TRBV4-1 and TRBJ1-6; the D is unclear. CDR1 and CDR2 (germline): MGHRA, YSYEKL. This CDR3 is built from 16 residues. V was cut by 0 bases and J by 6 bases, with 12 bases left in between.

The CDR3 bases are TGCGCCAGCAGCGTTGGGACAGGGGGCTTCGGCTACACCTTC. It translates to CASSVGTGGFGYTF. The chain joins TRBV5-1 to TRBJ1-2; 12 bases are a match to TRBD1. There are 14 residues in the CDR3. The V and J ends lost 4 bases and 8 bases, in that order; junction bases with no gene match: 6. Germline CDR1 SGHRS, CDR2 YFSETQ.

The chain couples TRBV21-1 to TRBJ2-3; the table assigns TRBD2, which was not confirmed against the DNA. TRBV21-1 is a documented pseudogene. The CDR3 extends over 12 amino acids. CDR3 nucleotide sequence: TGTGCCAGCACCCCGAATCGGGATACGCAGTATTTT. This sequence encodes CASTPNRDTQYF.

This clone was observed once. Written as DNA, the CDR3 is TGTGCCTGGAGCTTGAATGACTATGGCTACACCTTC. Translation gives CAWSLNDYGYTF. The rearrangement joins TRBV30 to TRBJ1-2, with D unclear. The CDR3 is 12 amino acids. Trimming took off 3 bases at V and 3 bases at J, with 8 bases between the two ends. In germline, CDR1 is GTSNPN, CDR2 SVGIG (reference sequence).

The CDR3 protein is CASGLAAYNEQFF. CDR3 in DNA: TGTGCCAGCGGGCTAGCGGCCTACAATGAGCAGTTCTTC. The chain is built from TRBV6-6 and TRBJ2-1; 7 nucleotides agree with TRBD2. Germline V gives CDR1 MNHNY, CDR2 SVGAGI (reference sequence). The V and J ends lost 8 bases and 2 bases, in that order; junction bases with no gene match: 3. The CDR3 is made up of 13 amino acids.

CDR3 sequence reads: CASSPYLKGQVNTEAFF. The CDR3 coding sequence is TGTGCCAGCTCACCCTACTTAAAAGGGCAAGTTAACACTGAAGCTTTCTTT. The chain couples TRBV18 to TRBJ1-1; D is ambiguous. V lost 3 bases, J lost 2 bases, and 19 bases lay in between. Germline assignment: CDR1 KGHSH and CDR2 LQKENI. This CDR3 spans 17 amino acids.

CDR3 bases: TGTGCCTGGGCCGTCCTAAACACCATATATTTT. Translated, it gives CAWAVLNTIYF. V is TRBV30 and J is TRBJ1-3; D is unclear. The V gene lost 5 bases and the J gene lost 6 bases, with 8 bases spanning the gap. Germline lookup yields CDR1 GTSNPN and CDR2 SVGIG (reference sequence). This CDR3 comprises 11 residues.

CDR3: CASSVVPMEDTIYF. CDR3 in DNA: TGTGCCAGCAGCGTAGTCCCGATGGAGGACACCATATATTTT. The chain combines TRBV9 with TRBJ1-3; D is unresolved. This CDR3 has 14 residues. V was trimmed by 0 bases and J by 8 bases, leaving 12 bases between them. Looked up from germline, CDR1 is SGDLS and CDR2 is YYNGEE.

The chain is built from TRBV7-2 and TRBJ2-7, with D possibly being TRBD1 or TRBD2 (5 bases each). This CDR3 is built from 13 residues. The V gene lost 2 bases and the J gene lost 10 bases, with 15 bases spanning the gap. Germline CDR1 SGHTA, CDR2 FQGNSA. This chain's CDR3 is CASSLTPGPSQYF. CDR3 coding DNA: TGTGCCAGCAGCTTAACTCCGGGACCCTCTCAGTACTTC.

This chain joins TRBV7-6 and TRBJ2-1; D might be TRBD1 or TRBD2, each matching 5 bases. CDR3 length equals 14 residues. The ends were cut back, 0 bases at V and 8 bases at J, with 11 bases in the middle. Germline-derived CDR1 and CDR2 are SGHVS and FNYEAQ. The CDR3 nucleotides read TGTGCCAGCAGCTTAGCAGGGGAGTCGGATGAGCAGTTCTTC. Translation: CASSLAGESDEQFF.

The chain uses TRBV5-1 and TRBJ2-1, with a possible D match to TRBD1 (7 bases). Germline V gives CDR1 SGHRS, CDR2 YFSETQ. This CDR3 contains 16 residues. The V gene lost 0 bases and the J gene lost 5 bases, with 15 bases spanning the gap. This chain's CDR3 is CASSLDGGGVNNEQFF. As DNA, the CDR3 is TGCGCCAGCAGCTTGGATGGAGGGGGCGTCAACAATGAGCAGTTCTTC.

The rearrangement joins TRBV7-2 to TRBJ2-2; TRBD2 might be the D (5 bases). Trimming stripped 1 base from V and 5 bases from J, with 14 bases between. The CDR3 runs 16 residues. From germline, CDR1 is SGHTA and CDR2 FQGNSA. As DNA, the CDR3 is TGTGCCAGCAGCTTAGGGCCGGGAAGGAAGACCGGGGAGCTGTTTTTT. Protein: CASSLGPGRKTGELFF.

This clone came up once. The rearrangement links TRBV2 to TRBJ1-1; a weak D match, TRBD1 (5 bases). This CDR3 is built from 13 residues. The V and J ends lost 0 bases and 4 bases respectively, with 6 bases between them. Germline CDR1 and CDR2: SNHLY and FYNNEI. The CDR3 reads CASSEAGGTEAFF. CDR3 nucleotide sequence: TGTGCCAGCAGTGAAGCGGGGGGCACTGAAGCTTTCTTT.

The chain employs TRBV6-5 and TRBJ2-4; TRBD2 matches 9 bases. The junction had 7 bases not matched to a gene; V was cut back by 6 bases and J by 4 bases. Germline assignment: CDR1 MNHEY and CDR2 SVGAGI. The CDR3 is 15 residues long. CDR3 in DNA: TGTGCCAGCAGCACAAGGCGGGAGGGAAAAAACATTCAGTACTTC. Translating gives CASSTRREGKNIQYF.

Regarding this clone: Sequence at one end of the junction differs from germline and may be a read error. The V and J genes are TRBV18 and TRBJ2-5; 9 bases match TRBD1. CDR3 length: 14 amino acids. Germline values: CDR1 KGHSH, CDR2 LQKENI. Here the CDR3 reads CASSEQGAGETPNF. The CDR3 DNA is TGTGCCAGCTCCGAACAGGGGGCTGGAGAGACCCCCAACTTC.

CDR3 nucleotide sequence: TGTGCCAGCTCACCAGTCGATTACGAGCAGTACTTC. Translation: CASSPVDYEQYF. The chain carries TRBV18 and TRBJ2-7, with no clear D. The CDR3 totals 12 residues. Germline assignment: CDR1 KGHSH and CDR2 LQKENI. Deletions cut 2 bases from V and 4 bases from J, with 6 bases between.

In nucleotides, the CDR3 is TGTGCCAGTATCCCTCCGGGACAGGCTTATGGCTACACCTTC. This codes for CASIPPGQAYGYTF. The gene calls are TRBV19 and TRBJ1-2; 8 bases map to TRBD1. This CDR3 is 14 amino acids long. CDR1 and CDR2 (germline): LNHDA, SQIVND (reference sequence). With V trimmed by 7 bases and J by 5 bases, 9 bases remained unmatched.